The T cell receptor (beta chain) described here comes from a study of blood T cell repertoires in COVID-19. Looked up from germline, CDR1 is GTSNPN and CDR2 is SVGIG (reference sequence). This CDR3 has 14 amino acids. The V and J ends lost 4 bases and 4 bases respectively, with 16 bases between them. The data were produced by immunoSEQ multiplex PCR, yet TCRdb's version contains in-frame clones alone and is incomplete. The repertoire has tens of thousands of clones, approximately 80% of them found once; the top ten carry around 20%. The chain has TRBV30 and TRBJ1-1, with D possibly matching TRBD1 (5 bases). The sample comprised peripheral blood. The clonotype comes from a human donor with active or convalescent COVID-19. The donor label of this sample is uncertain. The CDR3 DNA reads as TGTGCCTGGACCCCTCCAGACAGATTCACTGAAGCTTTCTTT. This translates into CAWTPPDRFTEAFF.